This TCR beta chain was captured in a study of beta chain features in type 1 diabetes (dated by TCRdb to 2016 to 2019). In terms of the full investigation: No differences in mean age, gender distribution, total cell number or subset yield were found between patients and healthy donors. A total of approximately 100,000,000 sorted cells were examined across all samples, and the number of cells per subset was strongly correlated with RNA yield. The study compared TCRB repertoires of sorted circulating CD4+ T cell subsets between recently diagnosed type 1 diabetes patients and matched healthy donors. Regulatory and stem cell-like memory subsets were isolated from only 8 patients and 8 healthy donors, whereas naive and central memory subsets came from all 30 or so donors. Findings and caveats that apply to the study as a whole: Shorter templates might have been favored by PCR, but patient and control samples were amplified and corrected together, so both groups would have been affected equally by any skew. A moderate but significant shortening of TCRB CDR3 length was observed in type 1 diabetes patients in all four CD4+ subsets. Because cDNA rather than genomic DNA was sequenced, highly expressing activated cells could have been over-represented, although no difference in activation and CD3 levels was found between groups. Because small numbers of individuals were included in the HLA sub-analyses, any influence of HLA type on TCRB rearrangement was left unresolved. Naive, central memory and regulatory TCRB repertoires appeared more similar among patients than among healthy donors. Patients with type 1 diabetes made fewer insertions and deleted more nucleotides at VDJ recombination sites, implying thymic rearrangement abnormalities.

Comment on this clone: Its antigen is currently not known. No clone much larger than this one lies a single base away; base qualities are absent.

For CDR1 and CDR2, the germline V gene lists MGHDK and SYGVNS. V is pruned by 6 bases and J by 5 bases, leaving 6 bases of the junction without a gene match. The CDR3 spans 13 residues, from the cysteine through the phenylalanine. The only DNA kept is the CDR3, 39 bases in frame from the first base. From each donor, a single peripheral blood sample of roughly 0.11 L on average was drawn into heparinised tubes. A BD FACSAria II and a panel including CD45RO, CCR7, CD25, CD127, CD95 and CD27 were used to sort naive, central memory, regulatory and stem cell-like memory CD4+ T cells. Purity was above 95% for every sorted population. PBMCs were isolated right away by Lymphoprep density gradient centrifugation and were stained directly, without culture. So that batch effects would be minimized, each experiment stained and sorted samples in pairs, pairing one healthy donor with one patient. All of the isolated RNA was reverse transcribed with the High Capacity cDNA Reverse Transcription Kit, so expressed TCRB transcripts were sequenced. Deep immunoSEQ sequencing was applied to naive, central memory and regulatory T cell samples, giving an average of roughly 3.6 million total reads per sample. Sorted cells were lysed in RLT buffer, and RNA was extracted using DNase-treated RNeasy Micro or Mini kits according to cell number. Each cell subset was processed on its own to prevent cross-contamination, while patient and healthy donor samples were processed together. The immunoSEQ multiplex PCR was used to amplify TCRB sequences from cDNA, yielding 87-bp fragments that span the CDR3 region. Sequencing of the amplicons was performed on the Illumina HiSeq platform. The paper's data handling went like this. PCR bias was corrected computationally using synthetic template baselines, and reads within Hamming distance 2 were collapsed, with unmergeable singletons discarded. By aligning reads against IMGT, V, D and J genes, CDR3 length, and insertions or deletions at six rearrangement sites were assigned. Within each subset, clonotype counts were normalized to sorted cell number, after which true diversity and Gini coefficients were computed with the tcR R package. The overlap coefficient, calculated on TCRB nucleotide sequences, was used to measure repertoire sharing. Out-of-frame TCRB sequences from naive cells were analyzed as a proxy for the pre-selection repertoire. In its TCRdb copy, this immuneACCESS table keeps in-frame sequences only and misses some clones. Where compared with another copy, unresolved V genes explain less than half of these, and the others have no known cause. D and trimming come from the DNA, and the V and J calls and clone size come from that table. This sample comprises under 250,000 clones, less than 15% of them detected only once. Jointly, the top ten make up 0.025% to 0.03% of the sample.

The chain links TRBV25-1 with TRBJ2-7, with 8 bases in between that match TRBD1. This sequence was found in a woman aged 40 to 55 in good health. The sample comprised naive CD4+ T cells from blood. In the paper's terms, the cell subset or site label means: true naive CD4+ T cells. The encoded CDR3 is CASSKTGADEQYF. The base sequence is TGTGCCAGCAGCAAGACAGGGGCTGACGAGCAGTACTTC.